This record looks at one T cell receptor (beta chain) sequence and its context. The data are from a study of blood T cell repertoires in COVID-19. Looking at the study overall: COVID-19 samples from acute and convalescent phases originated in the United States, Italy and Spain. T cells, B-cell-depleted T cells, or PBMCs supplied cDNA or gDNA.

In the authors' methods: Using reference gene primer amplification, nucleated cell counts were estimated. Here immunoSEQ multiplex PCR was the method, and the copy in TCRdb shows in-frame clones only, minus some. The DNA gave D and trimming, while V, J and clone size come from that table. The sample lists roughly 130,000 clones, over 65% occurring once. Sequencing input: peripheral blood. The sequence came from a woman aged 65 to 85 with acute or convalescent COVID-19.

CDR3 sequence reads: CASSSLGGGDTGELFF. CDR3 nucleotide sequence: TGTGCCAGCAGTTCCTTGGGGGGGGGCGATACCGGGGAGCTGTTTTTT. The chain links TRBV27 to TRBJ2-2, with a tentative D call TRBD2 (7 bases). V lost 4 bases to trimming and J lost 5 bases, with 17 bases between them. The CDR3 has 16 amino acids. The germline V gene has CDR1 MNHEY and CDR2 SMNVEV (reference sequence).